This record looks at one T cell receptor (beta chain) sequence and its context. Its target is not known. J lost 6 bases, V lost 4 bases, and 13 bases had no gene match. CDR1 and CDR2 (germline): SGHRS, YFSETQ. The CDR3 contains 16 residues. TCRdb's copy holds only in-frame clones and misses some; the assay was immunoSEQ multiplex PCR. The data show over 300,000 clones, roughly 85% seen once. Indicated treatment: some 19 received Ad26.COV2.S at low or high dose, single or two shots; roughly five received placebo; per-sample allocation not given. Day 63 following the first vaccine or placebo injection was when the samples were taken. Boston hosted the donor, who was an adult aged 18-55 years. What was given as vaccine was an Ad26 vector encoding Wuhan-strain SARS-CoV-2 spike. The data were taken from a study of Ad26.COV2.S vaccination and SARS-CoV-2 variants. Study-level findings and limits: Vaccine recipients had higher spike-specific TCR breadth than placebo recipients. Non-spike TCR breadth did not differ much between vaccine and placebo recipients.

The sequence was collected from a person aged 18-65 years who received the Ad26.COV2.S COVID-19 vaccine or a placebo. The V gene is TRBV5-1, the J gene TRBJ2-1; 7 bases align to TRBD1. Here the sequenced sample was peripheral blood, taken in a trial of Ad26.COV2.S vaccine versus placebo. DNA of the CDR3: TGCGCCAGCAGCCCCCGGACAGGAGGACGTAGCAATGAGCAGTTCTTC. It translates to CASSPRTGGRSNEQFF.